Below, 20 T cell receptor beta chains from the same sample are listed, as sequenced in a study of blood T cell repertoires in COVID-19. Sequencing was performed with immunoSEQ multiplex PCR; in TCRdb, only in-frame clones are kept and a portion is missing. The profile covers a few hundred thousand clones, with 88% appearing a single time and 10% taken by the ten largest. The material sequenced was peripheral blood. These receptors came from a woman between 65 and 79 years old with COVID-19, enrolled during active disease.

The chain joins TRBV9 to TRBJ1-1, with TRBD1 matching over 8 bases. Germline trimming cut 2 bases from V and 1 base from J; bases unmatched to any gene: 1. The V gene's germline CDR1 is SGDLS and CDR2 YYNGEE. The CDR3 is made up of 14 amino acids. CDR3 nucleotide sequence: TGTGCCAGCAGCGTGACAGGGGAGAACACTGAAGCTTTCTTT. Amino acids: CASSVTGENTEAFF.

This chain joins TRBV2 and TRBJ1-3; D uncertain. Trimming removed 3 bases from V and 4 bases from J, with 16 bases in between. The germline CDR1 and CDR2 sequences are SNHLY and FYNNEI. CDR3 length: 16 amino acids. Here the CDR3 reads CASSDGQPAAGNTIYF. Written as DNA, the CDR3 is TGTGCCAGCAGTGATGGGCAGCCAGCAGCCGGAAACACCATATATTTT. Full variable domain (remainder filled in from reference TRBV2 and TRBJ1-3): EPEVTQTPSHQVTQMGQEVILRCVPISNHLYFYWYRQILGQKVEFLVSFYNNEISEKSEIFDDQFSVERPDGSNFTLKIRSTKLEDSAMYFCASSDGQPAAGNTIYFGEGSWLTVV.

The chain is built from TRBV18 and TRBJ2-5; 7 bases are a match to TRBD1. Germline V gives CDR1 KGHSH, CDR2 LQKENI. This CDR3 is 15 amino acids long. The junction had 7 bases not matched to a gene; V was cut back by 1 base and J by 5 bases. The CDR3 sequence: CASSPRVDRAETQYF. CDR3 nucleotides: TGTGCCAGCTCACCACGCGTCGACAGGGCGGAGACCCAGTACTTC.

The chain employs TRBV6-5 and TRBJ2-5; 7 nucleotides match TRBD2. Germline trimming cut 6 bases from V and 4 bases from J; bases unmatched to any gene: 8. The CDR3 sequence is 14 residues long. CDR1 MNHEY and CDR2 SVGAGI come from the germline V gene. The CDR3 loop reads CASRGTGGGETQYF. As DNA, the CDR3 is TGTGCCAGCAGGGGGACTGGGGGGGGAGAGACCCAGTACTTC.

This chain uses TRBV28 with TRBJ1-2, with D uncertain. This CDR3 is built from 14 residues. V lost 8 bases and J lost 5, with 18 bases in between. In germline, CDR1 is MDHEN, CDR2 SYDVKM. CDR3 loop: CASGPGRDFYGYTF. The CDR3 DNA sequence: TGTGCCAGCGGACCGGGAAGAGACTTTTATGGCTACACCTTC.

The rearrangement uses TRBV4-2 and TRBJ2-7; TRBD1 is a possible D gene (5 bases). CDR3 length: 17 residues. Germline V gene data show CDR1 as LGHNA and CDR2 as YNFKEQ. The V end was cut by 0 bases, the J end by 2 bases, with 17 bases between. The DNA for the CDR3 is TGTGCCAGCAGCCAAGATCAGCCAGGCCAGGGTGCCTACGAGCAGTACTTC. It specifies CASSQDQPGQGAYEQYF.

In this sample, this clone turned up once. The chain joins TRBV5-1 to TRBJ2-7; 9 nucleotides line up with TRBD2. CDR3 length equals 15 residues. In germline, CDR1 is SGHRS, CDR2 YFSETQ. V was clipped by 4 bases and J by 6 bases; unmatched bases: 11. The CDR3 sequence: CASSHPGSGSPEQYF. CDR3 bases: TGCGCCAGCAGCCACCCGGGTAGCGGGAGTCCCGAGCAGTACTTC.

This chain links TRBV6-5 with TRBJ2-5; 8 bases match TRBD1. The germline CDR1 and CDR2 sequences are MNHEY and SVGAGI. The CDR3 sequence is 14 residues long. V lost 6 bases and J lost 4; bases outside the gene matches: 7. The CDR3 here is CASRVQGALETQYF. The CDR3 DNA is TGTGCCAGCAGGGTCCAGGGGGCATTAGAGACCCAGTACTTC.

V gene TRBV3-1 (or the pseudogene TRBV3-2) combines with J gene TRBJ2-2; tentatively, D is TRBD2 (6 bases). There are 15 residues in the CDR3. Trimming left V 1 base short and J 6 bases short, with 12 bases between. Germline assignment: CDR1 LGHDT and CDR2 YNNKEL (reference sequence). CDR3: CASSQALRRAGELFF. The CDR3 nucleotides are TGTGCCAGCAGCCAAGCCCTCAGGAGGGCCGGGGAGCTGTTTTTT.

The CDR3 DNA sequence: TGTGCCAGCAGCTCGGGACAGCCGAACACTGAAGCTTTCTTT. This sequence encodes CASSSGQPNTEAFF. The chain links TRBV9 to TRBJ1-1; 7 bases are a match to TRBD1. Germline lookup yields CDR1 SGDLS and CDR2 YYNGEE. Trimming removed 4 bases from V and 1 base from J; junction bases left unmatched: 4. The CDR3 is 14 residues long.

The chain joins TRBV28 to TRBJ1-2; no firm D call. V was cut by 4 bases and J by 3 bases, with 6 bases left in between. CDR1 is MDHEN and CDR2 is SYDVKM in the germline V gene. This CDR3 spans 12 amino acids. CDR3 sequence (DNA): TGTGCCAGCAGTTGGGAGGACTATGGCTACACCTTC. It encodes CASSWEDYGYTF.

The chain couples TRBV30 to TRBJ2-3; TRBD2 matches at 9 bases. Looked up from germline, CDR1 is GTSNPN and CDR2 is SVGIG (reference sequence). Unmatched junction bases numbered 8, after V lost 0 bases and J lost 7 bases. CDR3 length: 15 amino acids. The CDR3 region is CAWSVIAGEGNTQYF. The CDR3 coding sequence is TGTGCCTGGAGTGTTATAGCGGGAGAGGGCAATACGCAGTATTTT. Variable domain in full (rest from reference TRBV30 and TRBJ2-3): SQTIHQWPATLVQPVGSPLSLECTVEGTSNPNLYWYRQAAGRGLQLLFYSVGIGQISSEVPQNLSASRPQDRQFILSSKKLLLSDSGFYLCAWSVIAGEGNTQYFGPGTRLTVL.

V gene TRBV7-9 combines with J gene TRBJ1-2; 7 bases line up with TRBD1. Trimming at V came to 5 bases and at J to 2 bases, leaving 2 bases not matched to a gene. The CDR3 is 13 amino acids. CDR1 SEHNR and CDR2 FQNEAQ come from the germline V gene (reference sequence). In DNA, the CDR3 is TGTGCCAGCAGCCTACAGGGGAACTATGGCTACACCTTC. It specifies CASSLQGNYGYTF.

This clone was seen more than once but under ten times. The chain combines TRBV11-3 with TRBJ2-3, with D perhaps matching TRBD1 (5 bases). The CDR3 extends over 17 amino acids. Deletions cut 1 base from V and 2 bases from J, with 16 bases between. Germline V gene sequence: CDR1 SGHNT, CDR2 YENEEA. CDR3 residues: CASSLGSDSTSTDTQYF. CDR3 sequence (DNA): TGTGCCAGCAGCTTAGGGAGCGACAGTACCTCCACAGATACGCAGTATTTT.

The V gene is TRBV28, the J gene TRBJ1-1; 8 bases are a match to TRBD1. The germline V gene has CDR1 MDHEN and CDR2 SYDVKM. V shed 4 bases and J 5 bases; nucleotides not matched to a gene: 6. The CDR3 has 14 residues. The CDR3 sequence: CASSYPQGGTEAFF. In DNA form, the CDR3 reads TGTGCCAGCAGTTACCCACAGGGGGGGACTGAAGCTTTCTTT.

This clone was picked up one time. The rearrangement uses TRBV28 and TRBJ2-2; TRBD2 matches at 10 bases. Germline CDR1 reads MDHEN; CDR2 reads SYDVKM. The trim removed 5 bases at V and 2 bases at J, leaving 5 bases unmatched. CDR3 length: 16 residues. The CDR3 region is CASSIRTSGNTGELFF. The CDR3 nucleotides are TGTGCCAGCAGTATTCGGACTAGCGGAAACACCGGGGAGCTGTTTTTT.

J is TRBJ2-1 and V is TRBV4-2; D ambiguous. This CDR3 comprises 16 residues. V was pared by 0 bases and J by 0 bases, with 9 bases between. The germline gives CDR1 LGHNA, CDR2 YNFKEQ. Here the CDR3 reads CASSQEVSSSYNEQFF. In DNA, the CDR3 is TGTGCCAGCAGCCAAGAAGTCTCGAGCTCCTACAATGAGCAGTTCTTC.

CDR3 region: CASSRSIEKLFF. CDR3 bases: TGTGCCAGCAGCCGTAGCATTGAAAAACTGTTTTTT. V and J are TRBV14 and TRBJ1-4; D is ambiguous. CDR1 and CDR2 from the germline V gene are SGHDN and FVKESK. The V gene lost 4 bases and the J gene lost 7 bases, with 7 bases spanning the gap. This CDR3 has 12 residues.

This chain joins TRBV21-1 and TRBJ1-5; the D call of TRBD1 is as the table states it, not checked on the DNA. TRBV21-1 is designated a pseudogene. The CDR3 has 17 residues. CDR3 DNA: TGTGCCAGCAGCAAATTTCGAGGGGACAGGGAGGATCAGCCCCAGCATTTT. Translation: CASSKFRGDREDQPQHF.

The rearrangement links TRBV11-3 to TRBJ2-1; no firm D call. V was clipped by 1 base and J by 13 bases, with 14 bases between them. The CDR3 covers 13 residues. Germline V gene data show CDR1 as SGHNT and CDR2 as YENEEA. CDR3 nucleotide sequence: TGTGCCAGCAGCTTAGTCTCCCCCAGTTCCCAGTTCTTC. It specifies CASSLVSPSSQFF.